These 5 T cell receptor beta chains share one sample of origin, sequenced in a study of lung T cells in sarcoidosis with Löfgren's syndrome (dated by TCRdb to the late 2010s). The reads were generated on an Illumina MiSeq. TCRdb cleaned the public reads at Q25 with fastp, built clones with MiXCR and kept in-frame beta chains. Under each unique CDR3 protein, matching rows form one entry showing the most common genes and DNA. This sample comprises some 65,000 distinct CDR3 sequences, 21% of them detected only once. About 2% of the sample is held by the ten biggest clonotypes. Sample: CD4+ T cells from PBMCs. Every receptor here comes from a human donor with sarcoidosis (Löfgren's syndrome or another form), or a control subject (not recorded which).

In regard to this clonotype: A single base separates this from a much larger clone, so it may be a read error. The chain joins TRBV4-3 to TRBJ2-7; no firm D call. This CDR3 comprises 12 residues. Germline values: CDR1 LGHNA, CDR2 YSLEER. This CDR3 is CASSQDRYEQCF. CDR3 bases: TGCGCCAGCAGCCAAGATCGATACGAGCAGTGCTTC.

The chain carries TRBV10-2 and TRBJ2-3; 7 nucleotides match TRBD2. Trimming removed 2 bases from V and 4 bases from J; junction bases left unmatched: 9. Looked up from germline, CDR1 is WSHSY and CDR2 is SAAADI. The CDR3 extends over 16 amino acids. CDR3 sequence reads: CASSEKGGSRPDTQYF. DNA of the CDR3: TGCGCCAGCAGTGAGAAGGGAGGGTCTCGCCCAGATACGCAGTATTTT.

Ten or more counts support this clonotype. The rearrangement uses TRBV5-1 and TRBJ2-2; D may be TRBD1 (6 bases). From germline, CDR1 is SGHRS and CDR2 YFSETQ. V lost 2 bases, J lost 3 bases, and 17 bases lay in between. The CDR3 is made up of 17 amino acids. The CDR3 region has the DNA TGCGCCAGCAGCTTAGGGCACAGGGATCCGGACACCGGGGAGCTGTTTTTT. It encodes CASSLGHRDPDTGELFF. Using reference TRBV5-1 and TRBJ2-2 for the parts outside the CDR3, the full variable domain is KAGVTQTPRYLIKTRGQQVTLSCSPISGHRSVSWYQQTPGQGLQFLFEYFSETQRNKGNFPGRFSGRQFSNSRSEMNVSTLELGDSALYLCASSLGHRDPDTGELFFGEGSRLTVL.

About this clonotype: This may be a read error: a much more frequent sequence differs by one nucleotide. The chain joins TRBV28 to TRBJ1-2; D possibly corresponds to TRBD1 (5 bases). CDR3 length: 14 residues. The germline V gene has CDR1 MDHEN and CDR2 SYDVKM. The CDR3 DNA is TGTGCCAGCAGTTTGAACAGGCGAAACTATAGCTACACCTTC. It codes for CASSLNRRNYSYTF.

This clonotype came up many times. The chain is built from TRBV28 and TRBJ2-3; D is unresolved. V was cut by 3 bases and J by 7 bases, with 8 bases left in between. The germline V gene has CDR1 MDHEN and CDR2 SYDVKM. The CDR3 consists of 12 residues. The CDR3 is CASSLVRYTQYF. As DNA, the CDR3 is TGTGCCAGCAGTTTGGTGCGGTATACGCAGTATTTT.